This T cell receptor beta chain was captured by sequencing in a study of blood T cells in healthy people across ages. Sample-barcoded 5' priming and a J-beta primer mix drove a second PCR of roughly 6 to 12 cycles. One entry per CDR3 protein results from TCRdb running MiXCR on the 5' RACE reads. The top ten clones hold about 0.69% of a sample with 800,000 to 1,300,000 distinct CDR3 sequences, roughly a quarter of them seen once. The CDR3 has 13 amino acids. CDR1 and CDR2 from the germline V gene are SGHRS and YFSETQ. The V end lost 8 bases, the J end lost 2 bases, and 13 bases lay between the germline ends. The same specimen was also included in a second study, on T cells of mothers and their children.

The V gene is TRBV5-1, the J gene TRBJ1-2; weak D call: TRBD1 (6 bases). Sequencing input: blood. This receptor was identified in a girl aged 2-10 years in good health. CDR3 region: CASGKDRNYGYTF. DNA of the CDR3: TGCGCCAGTGGAAAGGACAGAAACTATGGCTACACCTTC.